A selection of T cell receptor beta chains follows, all from one sample in a study of blood T cell repertoires in COVID-19. Using immunoSEQ multiplex PCR, the repertoire was profiled, and TCRdb retains in-frame clones only, with some absent. The sample holds about 100,000 clones; more than 75% are singletons and the top ten take 9.5% to 15%. The sample comprised peripheral blood. Receptor source: a human donor in a cohort sampled during active COVID-19. Both conserved end residues are part of each CDR3. D genes are given only for firm matches. Size is stated for part of the rows, as once, few or many counts, or as a class when the clone is expanded.

TRBJ2-5,TRBV7-2,NA,NA,CASSLAQLGGETQYF,TGTGCCAGCAGCTTAGCGCAGTTGGGGGGTGAGACCCAGTACTTC
TRBJ1-2,TRBV10-2,TRBD1,NA,CASSDDRGGRGYTF,TGCGCCAGCAGTGACGACAGGGGGGGCCGTGGCTACACCTTC
TRBJ1-1,TRBV9,TRBD1,NA,CASSVRGQGGVEAFF,TGTGCCAGCAGCGTAAGGGGACAGGGTGGAGTTGAAGCTTTCTTT
TRBJ2-7,TRBV7-9,NA,NA,CASSSLRGGVVENEQYF,TGTGCCAGCAGCTCCCTAAGAGGGGGGGTAGTGGAAAACGAGCAGTACTTC
TRBJ2-1,TRBV18,NA,NA,CASLTELFNEQFF,TGTGCCAGCCTCACCGAGCTGTTTAATGAGCAGTTCTTC
TRBJ2-1,TRBV29-1,NA,NA,CSVEDRVEQFF,TGCAGCGTTGAAGATCGTGTTGAGCAGTTCTTC
TRBJ1-2,TRBV27,TRBD1,NA,CASSLTGIGYTF,TGTGCCAGCAGCCTGACAGGGATTGGCTACACCTTC
TRBJ2-7,TRBV4-1,TRBD2,few,CASSRGLAGGTPYEQYF,TGCGCCAGCAGCCGAGGACTAGCGGGAGGCACTCCCTACGAGCAGTACTTC
TRBJ2-7,TRBV18,TRBD1,NA,CASSPDREGVYEQYF,TGTGCCAGCTCACCGGACAGGGAAGGGGTCTACGAGCAGTACTTC
TRBJ1-2,TRBV6-6,TRBD1,NA,CASSYGTAEGYTF,TGTGCCAGCAGTTACGGGACAGCGGAAGGCTACACCTTC
TRBJ1-1,TRBV29-1,NA,few,CSVAHTVNTEAFF,TGCAGCGTTGCCCATACAGTGAACACTGAAGCTTTCTTT
TRBJ2-3,TRBV12-3/TRBV12-4,NA,NA,CASSRYTDTQYF,TGTGCCAGCAGCCGTTACACAGATACGCAGTATTTT
TRBJ2-5,TRBV27,TRBD1,NA,CASSLFSGQAGTQYF,TGTGCCAGCAGTTTGTTTTCTGGACAGGCGGGGACCCAGTACTTC
TRBJ2-3,TRBV5-1,TRBD2,NA,CASSLLPSGSTTDTQYF,TGCGCCAGCAGCTTGCTGCCTAGCGGGAGCACCACAGATACGCAGTATTTT
TRBJ2-3,TRBV11-2,TRBD2,NA,CASSLEWVAGGPGDTQYF,TGTGCCAGCAGCTTAGAATGGGTAGCGGGGGGCCCTGGAGATACGCAGTATTTT
TRBJ2-2,TRBV24-1,NA,NA,CATRSRRATGELFF,TGTGCCACCCGGTCCCGCAGGGCCACCGGGGAGCTGTTTTTT
TRBJ1-1,TRBV5-4,TRBD1,NA,CASSGQGGYTEAFF,TGTGCCAGCAGCGGACAGGGTGGGTACACTGAAGCTTTCTTT
TRBJ2-7,TRBV7-8,NA,NA,CASSSSGEQYF,TGTGCCAGCAGCTCCTCGGGCGAGCAGTACTTC
TRBJ2-3,TRBV5-1,TRBD2,NA,CASRETSRSTDTQYF,TGCGCCAGCAGGGAGACTAGCCGAAGCACAGATACGCAGTATTTT
TRBJ2-2,TRBV2,NA,NA,CASRLESNTGELFF,TGTGCCAGCAGACTCGAATCAAACACCGGGGAGCTGTTTTTT
TRBJ2-3,TRBV7-2,TRBD2,NA,CASSSGLAGGTDTQYF,TGTGCCAGCAGCTCGGGACTAGCGGGAGGCACAGATACGCAGTATTTT
TRBJ2-3,TRBV7-8,NA,few,CASSLGQFIDTQYF,TGTGCCAGCAGCTTAGGCCAGTTTATCGATACGCAGTATTTT
TRBJ2-3,TRBV6-2/TRBV6-3,NA,NA,CASSYGAGEGTDTQYF,TGTGCCAGCAGTTACGGTGCAGGGGAAGGCACAGATACGCAGTATTTT
TRBJ1-1,TRBV6-2/TRBV6-3,NA,NA,CASSLDLRNEAFF,TGTGCCAGCAGCCTTGACCTCAGGAACGAAGCTTTCTTT
TRBJ2-1,TRBV19,NA,NA,CASSATGISYNEQFF,TGTGCCAGTAGTGCCACGGGGATCTCCTACAATGAGCAGTTCTTC